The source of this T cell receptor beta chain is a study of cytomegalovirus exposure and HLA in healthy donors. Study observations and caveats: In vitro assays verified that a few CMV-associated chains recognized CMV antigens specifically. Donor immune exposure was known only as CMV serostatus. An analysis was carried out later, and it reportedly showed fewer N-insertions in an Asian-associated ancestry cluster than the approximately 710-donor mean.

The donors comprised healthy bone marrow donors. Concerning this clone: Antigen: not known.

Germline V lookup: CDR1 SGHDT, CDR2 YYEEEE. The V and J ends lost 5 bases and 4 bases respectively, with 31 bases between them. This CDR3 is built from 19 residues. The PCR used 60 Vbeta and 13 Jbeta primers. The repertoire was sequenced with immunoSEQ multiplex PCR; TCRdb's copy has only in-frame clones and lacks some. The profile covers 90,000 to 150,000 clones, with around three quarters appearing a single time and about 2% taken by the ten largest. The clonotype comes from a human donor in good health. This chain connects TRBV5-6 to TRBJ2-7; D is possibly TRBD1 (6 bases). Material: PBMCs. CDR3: CASSRRVSFRQVNRYEQYF. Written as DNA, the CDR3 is TGTGCCAGCAGTCGAAGAGTTTCATTTCGACAGGTTAACCGATACGAGCAGTACTTC.